The 6 T cell receptor beta chains reported below all come from one sample, sequenced in a study of T cell repertoires in cytomegalovirus infection. TCRdb processed the reads anew with MiXCR; each CDR3 protein has one entry. This sample has 630,000 or so distinct CDR3 sequences, with roughly 26% found just once. Sequencing was done on a sample of CD8+ T cells from PBMCs. These receptors were collected from a human donor in good health (CMV status not recorded). Some clones in this sample may be carry-over from other donors' samples.

This clonotype was observed many times. This chain joins TRBV7-6 and TRBJ2-5, with D unclear. The CDR3 contains 13 residues. Germline CDR1 SGHVS, CDR2 FNYEAQ. Trimming left V 0 bases short and J 7 bases short, with 9 bases between. The CDR3 sequence is CASSLAATRTQYF. CDR3 nucleotide sequence: TGTGCCAGCAGCTTAGCAGCGACAAGGACCCAGTACTTC.

Only one count was recorded for this clonotype. It may be a read error: a sequence one base away is much more abundant. The rearrangement links TRBV27 to TRBJ1-6, with D perhaps TRBD1 (5 bases). The CDR3 has 13 residues. Germline CDR1 and CDR2: MNHEY and SMNVEV (reference sequence). V lost 8 bases to trimming and J lost 2 bases, with 7 bases between them. DNA for the CDR3: TGTGCCAGCGACAGTGCCTATAATTCACCCCTCCACTTT. Protein sequence: CASDSAYNSPLHF.

The sample holds a few counts of this clonotype. CDR3 loop: CASSQDYWPNTYGYTF. The CDR3 bases are TGTGCCAGCAGCCAAGATTATTGGCCAAACACCTATGGCTACACCTTC. V gene TRBV14 combines with J gene TRBJ1-2; D is unclear. CDR1 and CDR2 (germline): SGHDN, FVKESK. CDR3 length: 16 amino acids. The V and J ends lost 0 bases and 4 bases respectively, with 15 bases between them.

This clonotype was found many times. The rearrangement links TRBV7-6 to TRBJ1-4; unclear D gene. The V and J ends lost 3 bases and 0 bases respectively, with 11 bases between them. The CDR3 has 16 residues. Germline V lookup: CDR1 SGHVS, CDR2 FNYEAQ. This chain's CDR3 is CASSFERAATNEKLFF. CDR3 DNA sequence: TGTGCCAGCAGCTTTGAAAGGGCTGCAACTAATGAAAAACTGTTTTTT.

This CDR3 is CASSLWGLVTDTQYF. In DNA form, the CDR3 reads TGTGCCAGCAGCTTGTGGGGACTGGTGACAGATACGCAGTATTTT. The chain links TRBV5-5 to TRBJ2-3; TRBD2 might be the D (6 bases). The V gene lost 1 base and the J gene lost 3 bases, with 12 bases spanning the gap. CDR1 and CDR2 (germline): SGHKS, YYEKEE (reference sequence). This CDR3 is 15 amino acids long.

The CDR3 reads CSASASTAFPTYEQYV. In DNA form, the CDR3 reads TGCAGTGCTAGTGCTTCGACAGCCTTCCCTACCTACGAGCAGTACGTC. The chain has TRBV20-1 and TRBJ2-7; a possible D gene is TRBD1 (5 bases). The CDR3 is 16 residues long. Trimming removed 3 bases at V and 2 bases at J, with 20 bases between. Germline V gives CDR1 DFQATT, CDR2 SNEGSKA (reference sequence).